This T cell receptor (beta chain) was sequenced for a study of blood T cell repertoires in COVID-19. At the level of the study: Sources were T cells, B-cell-depleted T cells, or PBMCs; the material itself was cDNA or gDNA.

The germline V gene has CDR1 MDHEN and CDR2 SYDVKM. The trim removed 3 bases at V and 1 base at J, leaving 13 bases unmatched. The CDR3 is 19 residues long. Per the study methods: Scientists estimated how many nucleated cells there were by amplifying reference gene primers. Profiled with immunoSEQ multiplex PCR; TCRdb holds only in-frame clones, not every one. V and J calls and clone size are copied from that table; D and trimming were computed from the DNA. Of approximately 97,000 clones in the sample, approximately 86% are singletons; the top ten hold 3%. This sequence was found in a man aged 45-65 years with active or convalescent COVID-19. V is TRBV28 and J is TRBJ2-1; 9 bases line up with TRBD2. Sequencing used peripheral blood. The CDR3 DNA is TGTGCCAGCAGTTTCCGAGCGACTAGCGGCTTGCATTCCTACAATGAGCAGTTCTTC. Encoded protein: CASSFRATSGLHSYNEQFF.